This T cell receptor beta chain was captured in a study of T cell responses to AZD1222 COVID-19 vaccine. With respect to this clone: What it binds is not known.

Findings and caveats of the study: Rises in breadth and depth of Spike-specific TCRs came after two AZD1222 doses.

Method: immunoSEQ multiplex PCR; TCRdb's copy keeps in-frame clones and lacks some. The sample has about 120,000 clones, approximately 89% seen once. Between the trimmed V and J ends, which lost 1 base and 5 bases, there was a span of 14 bases. The CDR3 covers 15 residues. The germline gives CDR1 MGHRA, CDR2 YSYEKL. The V call is TRBV4-1, the J call TRBJ1-2; D gene ambiguous. Material: peripheral blood, obtained on day 0 of AZD1222 vaccination. This receptor was identified in an adult in good health. The CDR3 nucleotides read TGCGCCAGCAGCCAAGTCCGGGAAGTGAGGTATGGCTACACCTTC. The encoded protein is CASSQVREVRYGYTF.